At least ten counts were recorded for the clone carrying this T cell receptor (beta chain). What it recognizes is unknown. The source of the sample is a study of T-cell reconstitution after alpha-beta-depleted transplantation in children. Findings of the study overall: Newly produced T cells mostly provided counts and TCRbeta diversity after one year, as hyperexpanded clones declined. As was reported, about two months after transplant, alpha-beta T cells came from several hundred expanded graft clones. Recipient T cells and thymic progenitors that survived gave rise to the high TCRbeta diversity observed at day 60 in some patients.

A library of TCRbeta sequences, prepared with unique molecular identifiers, was generated. TCRdb used MiXCR to reprocess the PCR reads, holding one entry per CDR3 protein. Here the sample spans fewer than 5,500 distinct CDR3 sequences, 25% being singletons. CDR1 KGHSH and CDR2 LQKENI come from the germline V gene. The V gene end was trimmed by 4 bases and the J gene end by 5 bases; junction bases not matched to a gene: 7. The length of the CDR3 is 15 residues. This receptor was obtained from a boy younger than two who had a stem cell transplant for SCID, so the T cells may come from the graft donor. The source material was PBMCs, mostly from graft donor cells, sampled 60 days after TCRalphabeta/CD19-depleted stem cell transplant. The chain has TRBV18 and TRBJ1-5, with 8 bases fitting TRBD1. The CDR3 region is CASSRSAGGDQPQHF. The CDR3 DNA is TGTGCCAGCTCACGATCGGCAGGGGGCGATCAGCCCCAGCATTTT.